This T cell receptor (beta chain) was identified in a study of blood T cell repertoires in COVID-19. Study details: Specimens from acute and convalescent COVID-19 originated in the United States, Italy and Spain. T cells, B-cell-depleted T cells, or PBMCs provided the cDNA or gDNA that served as material.

Trimming left V 5 bases short and J 0 bases short, with 13 bases between. The CDR3 is made up of 15 amino acids. Germline CDR1 reads SGHTA; CDR2 reads FQGNSA. In the authors' methods: The authors estimated nucleated cell counts from reference gene primer amplification. Assay used: immunoSEQ multiplex PCR; TCRdb lists only in-frame clones, some missing. V, J and clone size are taken as reported in that table, and D and trimming were inferred from the DNA itself. There are some 400,000 clones in the sample; 70% to 85% occur only once, and 1.1% lies in the top ten. The sequence derives from a human donor with acute or convalescent COVID-19. The donor label of this sample is uncertain. V usage is TRBV7-2 and J usage is TRBJ1-1, with D perhaps matching TRBD1 (5 bases). Material for sequencing was peripheral blood. The CDR3 bases are TGTGCCAGCAGCCCCTACGGGGGGATGAACACTGAAGCTTTCTTT. Translation: CASSPYGGMNTEAFF.